Each of the 32 T cell receptor beta chains below was sequenced from the same sample in a study of blood T cell repertoires in COVID-19. TCRdb's table, derived via immunoSEQ multiplex PCR, lists solely in-frame clones and lacks some. The table lists 53,000 or so clones, roughly three quarters of them singletons. The sequencing sample was made of peripheral blood. The receptors stem from a human donor with active or convalescent COVID-19. The donor label of this sample is uncertain.

CDR3 protein: CASSFSVSYEQYF. The CDR3 region has the DNA TGTGCCAGCAGCTTCTCGGTTTCCTACGAGCAGTACTTC. The chain is built from TRBV11-1 and TRBJ2-7; no clear D gene. Trimming took 3 bases from V and 1 from J, leaving 7 bases between them. The CDR3 totals 13 residues. Germline V gene lookup returns CDR1 SGHAT and CDR2 FQDESV (reference sequence). Supplemented by reference TRBV11-1 and TRBJ2-7, the full variable domain reads EAEVAQSPRYKITEKSQAVAFWCDPISGHATLYWYRQILGQGPELLVQFQDESVVDDSQLPKDRFSAERLKGVDSTLKIQPAELGDSAMYLCASSFSVSYEQYFGPGTRLTVT.

V and J are TRBV30 and TRBJ1-3; TRBD1 matches 7 bases. Germline V gene data show CDR1 as GTSNPN and CDR2 as SVGIG (reference sequence). This CDR3 is built from 12 residues. Trimming cost V 4 bases and J 16 bases; bases outside gene matches: 13. Here the CDR3 DNA reads TGTGCCTGGATGCGGAGGGACAGCGGAACCTATTTT. This codes for CAWMRRDSGTYF. The variable domain in full, completed from reference TRBV30 and TRBJ1-3, reads SQTIHQWPATLVQPVGSPLSLECTVEGTSNPNLYWYRQAAGRGLQLLFYSVGIGQISSEVPQNLSASRPQDRQFILSSKKLLLSDSGFYLCAWMRRDSGTYFGEGSWLTVV.

The CDR3 sequence is CASSLPGTGAYEQYF. The CDR3, as DNA: TGTGCCAGCAGTCTCCCCGGGACAGGGGCCTACGAGCAGTACTTC. The chain combines TRBV28 with TRBJ2-7; 10 bases fit TRBD1. Germline CDR1 and CDR2: MDHEN and SYDVKM. This CDR3 is built from 15 residues. The trim removed 5 bases at V and 2 bases at J, leaving 6 bases unmatched.

The chain employs TRBV10-1 and TRBJ2-7, with a possible D match to TRBD1 (5 bases). The CDR3 totals 12 residues. Looked up from germline, CDR1 is WNHNN and CDR2 is SYGVQD (reference sequence). Trimming left V 4 bases short and J 5 bases short, with 9 bases between. CDR3 loop: CASSGFRDEQYF. The CDR3 region has the DNA TGCGCCAGCAGTGGCTTCAGGGACGAGCAGTACTTC.

The chain joins TRBV7-2 to TRBJ2-1; D is undetermined. Germline loops: CDR1 SGHTA, CDR2 FQGNSA. V was clipped by 4 bases and J by 7 bases, with 14 bases between them. The CDR3 length is 14 residues. Here the CDR3 reads CASSSRSGSNEQFF. The CDR3 region has the DNA TGTGCCAGCAGCTCCCGGTCGGGTTCAAATGAGCAGTTCTTC.

V and J are TRBV7-9 and TRBJ2-2; TRBD1 agrees at 11 bases. Germline V CDR1 and CDR2: SEHNR, FQNEAQ (reference sequence). The J segment lost 5 bases and the V segment lost 4 bases, leaving 3 bases of the junction unmatched. This CDR3 comprises 15 residues. The CDR3: CASSSRDRGTGELFF. The CDR3 DNA follows: TGTGCCAGCAGCTCCCGGGACAGGGGGACCGGGGAGCTGTTTTTT.

The V gene is TRBV11-3, the J gene TRBJ2-7; 8 nucleotides line up with TRBD2. CDR1 and CDR2 (germline): SGHNT, YENEEA. This CDR3 region has 15 residues. Trimming at V came to 2 bases and at J to 5 bases, leaving 8 bases not matched to a gene. The CDR3 nucleotides read TGTGCCAGCAGCTTACTTAGCGGGAAGGCCCACGAGCAGTACTTC. It specifies CASSLLSGKAHEQYF.

The V and J genes are TRBV7-2 and TRBJ1-1, with a tentative D call TRBD1 (5 bases). Deletions cut 2 bases from V and 4 bases from J, with 8 bases between. CDR3 length equals 13 residues. CDR1 and CDR2 (germline): SGHTA, FQGNSA. The CDR3 protein is CASSLRQGTEAFF. CDR3 nucleotide sequence: TGTGCCAGCAGCTTACGGCAGGGCACTGAAGCTTTCTTT.

The V and J genes are TRBV20-1 and TRBJ2-5; D might be TRBD2 (5 bases). Per the germline V gene, CDR1 is DFQATT and CDR2 is SNEGSKA (reference sequence). Trimming removed 5 bases from V and 4 bases from J, with 8 bases in between. CDR3 length: 11 amino acids. The CDR3 spells CSAWTGETQYF. The CDR3, as DNA: TGCAGTGCTTGGACTGGAGAGACCCAGTACTTC.

The rearrangement uses TRBV2 and TRBJ1-2; TRBD1 matches at 9 bases. This CDR3 is 13 amino acids long. Germline CDR1 and CDR2: SNHLY and FYNNEI. Trimming took 6 bases from V and 6 from J; bases not matched to a gene: 5. CDR3 sequence reads: CASSEDRGHGYTF. CDR3 nucleotides: TGTGCCAGCAGCGAGGACAGGGGCCATGGCTACACCTTC.

The rearrangement joins TRBV5-1 to TRBJ2-3; no clear D. CDR3 length: 15 amino acids. The germline V and J ends were trimmed by 3 bases and 2 bases, with 13 bases remaining between them. CDR1 SGHRS and CDR2 YFSETQ come from the germline V gene. The CDR3 nucleotides are TGCGCCAGCAGCTCTGGCATCGGAGACACAGATACGCAGTATTTT. Its protein product is CASSSGIGDTDTQYF.

By share of the sample, this clone is medium-sized (0.01 to 0.1%). The CDR3 sequence: CASSIDSFNQPQHF. Written as DNA, the CDR3 is TGTGCCAGCAGTATTGACAGCTTCAATCAGCCCCAGCATTTT. V gene TRBV6-5 combines with J gene TRBJ1-5, with D tentatively TRBD1 (5 bases). The V gene lost 5 bases and the J gene lost 3 bases, with 11 bases spanning the gap. This CDR3 contains 14 residues. The germline V gene encodes CDR1 MNHEY and CDR2 SVGAGI.

The J gene is TRBJ2-5, the V gene TRBV7-2; D possibly corresponds to TRBD2 (7 bases). Trimming removed 6 bases from V and 4 bases from J, with 15 bases in between. CDR3 length: 14 amino acids. CDR1 and CDR2 from the germline V gene are SGHTA and FQGNSA. The CDR3 DNA sequence: TGTGCCAGCAGTCTAACCCGGGGGGCAGAGACCCAGTACTTC. Translating gives CASSLTRGAETQYF. The whole variable domain, filled in from reference TRBV7-2 and TRBJ2-5, reads GAGVSQSPSNKVTEKGKDVELRCDPISGHTALYWYRQSLGQGLEFLIYFQGNSAPDKSGLPSDRFSAERTGGSVSTLTIQRTQQEDSAVYLCASSLTRGAETQYFGPGTRLLVL.

V and J are TRBV2 and TRBJ2-6, with D perhaps TRBD2 (6 bases). The CDR3 contains 16 residues. Deletions cut 7 bases from V and 0 bases from J, with 13 bases between. Germline V gives CDR1 SNHLY, CDR2 FYNNEI. The CDR3 region has the DNA TGTGCCAGCAACCCCCGGGGGATCTCTGGGGCCAACGTCCTGACTTTC. It codes for CASNPRGISGANVLTF.

CDR3 DNA: TGTGCCAGCACTAAGGGACAGGGGAGGAACACTGAAGCTTTCTTT. Protein product: CASTKGQGRNTEAFF. This chain uses TRBV6-5 with TRBJ1-1; the match to TRBD1 covers 10 bases. Germline CDR1 is MNHEY and CDR2 is SVGAGI. V was clipped by 7 bases and J by 1 base; unmatched bases: 6. The length of the CDR3 is 15 residues.

The rearrangement joins TRBV3-1 (or the pseudogene TRBV3-2) to TRBJ2-7; the D is unclear. V lost 1 base and J lost 4, with 5 bases in between. The CDR3 is 12 residues long. Germline lookup yields CDR1 LGHDT and CDR2 YNNKEL (reference sequence). The CDR3 sequence: CASSQGLYEQYF. The CDR3 nucleotides are TGTGCCAGCAGCCAAGGTCTTTACGAGCAGTACTTC.

The chain couples TRBV29-1 to TRBJ1-1, with 7 nucleotides matching TRBD1. This CDR3 has 13 residues. The junction had 5 bases not matched to a gene; V was cut back by 7 bases and J by 0 bases. The germline gives CDR1 SQVTM, CDR2 ANQGSEA. The CDR3 spells CSAQGSLNTEAFF. As DNA, the CDR3 is TGCAGCGCACAGGGGTCTCTGAACACTGAAGCTTTCTTT.

The gene calls are TRBV7-7 and TRBJ1-1; no clear D gene. Germline V lookup: CDR1 SSHAT, CDR2 FNYEAQ (reference sequence). V was trimmed by 2 bases and J by 0 bases, leaving 4 bases between them. The CDR3 contains 13 residues. The CDR3 sequence is CASSLTMNTEAFF. The CDR3 bases are TGTGCCAGCAGCTTAACAATGAACACTGAAGCTTTCTTT.

The chain joins TRBV10-1 to TRBJ1-1; possible D gene TRBD1, 5 bases. CDR1 and CDR2 from the germline V gene are WNHNN and SYGVQD (reference sequence). Trimming took off 2 bases at V and 0 bases at J, with 7 bases between the two ends. The CDR3 is made up of 14 amino acids. In DNA, the CDR3 is TGCGCCAGCAGTGAGGGGACTTTGAACACTGAAGCTTTCTTT. This sequence encodes CASSEGTLNTEAFF.

CDR3 region: CAISGALIYGYTF. CDR3 nucleotides: TGTGCCATCAGTGGGGCCTTGATTTATGGCTACACCTTC. The V call is TRBV10-3, the J call TRBJ1-2; D not certain. V lost 4 bases and J 5 bases, leaving 11 bases between the germline ends. Germline CDR1 ENHRY, CDR2 SYGVKD. The CDR3 contains 13 residues.

The chain uses TRBV6-4 and TRBJ1-6; the D gene is possibly TRBD1 (5 bases). From germline, CDR1 is MRHNA and CDR2 SNTAGT. Trimming removed 3 bases at V and 0 bases at J, with 6 bases between. The CDR3 is made up of 15 amino acids. The chain's CDR3 is CASSEGDSYNSPLHF. The DNA for the CDR3 is TGTGCCAGCAGTGAAGGGGACTCCTATAATTCACCCCTCCACTTT.

This clone came up once. The chain recombines TRBV10-3 with TRBJ2-3; D possibly corresponds to TRBD2 (6 bases). CDR3 length equals 13 residues. Looked up from germline, CDR1 is ENHRY and CDR2 is SYGVKD. Trimming took off 10 bases at V and 7 bases at J, with 18 bases between the two ends. The CDR3 here is CATTAGSENTQYF. CDR3 coding DNA: TGTGCCACCACGGCCGGGAGCGAAAATACGCAGTATTTT.

The chain employs TRBV11-1 and TRBJ2-2; TRBD2 matches 9 bases. Losses at the gene ends were 3 bases for V and 6 bases for J; bases not matched to a gene: 8. There are 16 residues in the CDR3. Germline assignment: CDR1 SGHAT and CDR2 FQDESV (reference sequence). This CDR3 is CASSFPVAGVAGELFF. The CDR3 bases are TGTGCCAGCAGCTTCCCGGTAGCGGGAGTGGCCGGGGAGCTGTTTTTT.

This chain uses TRBV6-5 with TRBJ1-2, with D perhaps TRBD1 (6 bases). The length of the CDR3 is 13 residues. V lost 4 bases to trimming and J lost 8 bases, with 14 bases between them. From germline, CDR1 is MNHEY and CDR2 SVGAGI. DNA of the CDR3: TGTGCCAGCAGTTTAAGCAGGGGTAACGGCTACACCTTC. It codes for CASSLSRGNGYTF.

V and J are TRBV23-1 and TRBJ2-2; 8 positions agree with TRBD1. TRBV23-1 is sorted into the ORF group, with uncertain function. This CDR3 comprises 18 residues. Losses at the gene ends were 0 bases for V and 4 bases for J; bases not matched to a gene: 10. CDR3 sequence (DNA): TGCGCCAGCAGTCAATCAAACGACAGGGGCGTGGGCACCGGGGAGCTGTTTTTT. This sequence encodes CASSQSNDRGVGTGELFF.

The genes are TRBV3-1 (or the pseudogene TRBV3-2) and TRBJ1-2; possible D gene TRBD1, 5 bases. This CDR3 contains 16 residues. Per germline, CDR1 LGHDT and CDR2 YNNKEL (reference sequence). Trimming took off 0 bases at V and 6 bases at J, with 17 bases between the two ends. CDR3 nucleotides: TGTGCCAGCAGCCAAGATTCGAGGGGAGGTGTAGATGGCTACACCTTC. Its protein is CASSQDSRGGVDGYTF.

The chain combines TRBV7-2 with TRBJ2-5; 7 bases align to TRBD2. This CDR3 spans 16 amino acids. V lost 5 bases, J lost 5 bases, and 14 bases stayed unmatched. The germline gives CDR1 SGHTA, CDR2 FQGNSA. CDR3 loop: CASSPVSRLSGETQYF. CDR3 nucleotide sequence: TGTGCCAGCAGCCCCGTAAGTCGGCTTAGCGGGGAGACCCAGTACTTC.

The chain has TRBV14 and TRBJ2-1, with 9 bases fitting TRBD2. The germline V gene encodes CDR1 SGHDN and CDR2 FVKESK. There are 16 residues in the CDR3. V was pared by 1 base and J by 10 bases, with 11 bases of the junction left unmatched. The CDR3, as DNA: TGTGCCAGCAGCCAAGTCGGGGCTAGCGGGATAAGCGAGCAGTTCTTC. It yields the protein CASSQVGASGISEQFF. Looking up the rest from reference TRBV14 and TRBJ2-1 gives the full variable domain: EAGVTQFPSHSVIEKGQTVTLRCDPISGHDNLYWYRRVMGKEIKFLLHFVKESKQDESGMPNNRFLAERTGGTYSTLKVQPAELEDSGVYFCASSQVGASGISEQFFGPGTRLTVL.

The rearrangement links TRBV7-3 to TRBJ1-1; D remains unclear. CDR3 length: 13 residues. V lost 2 bases to trimming and J lost 3 bases, with 7 bases between them. Germline V gene sequence: CDR1 SGHTA, CDR2 FQGTGA. The CDR3 loop is CASSLRGDTEAFF. For the CDR3, the DNA is TGTGCCAGCAGCTTACGAGGTGACACTGAAGCTTTCTTT.

V and J are TRBV28 and TRBJ1-5; 7 bases align to TRBD1. V dropped 9 bases and J dropped 5; count of bases not matched to a gene: 7. Per germline, CDR1 MDHEN and CDR2 SYDVKM. The CDR3 is 13 residues long. CDR3 nucleotides: TGTGCCAGTAACAGGGGTTGGGATCAGCCCCAGCATTTT. Its translation: CASNRGWDQPQHF.

The rearrangement links TRBV10-1 to TRBJ2-7; TRBD2 is a possible D gene (6 bases). CDR3 length equals 14 residues. Per germline, CDR1 WNHNN and CDR2 SYGVQD (reference sequence). V lost 3 bases to trimming and J lost 3 bases, with 12 bases between them. The DNA of the CDR3 is TGCGCCAGCAGTGATTCGGGAGACTTCTACGAGCAGTACTTC. The encoded protein is CASSDSGDFYEQYF.

The rearrangement joins TRBV11-3 to TRBJ2-7; 7 bases agree with TRBD1. The V gene end was trimmed by 0 bases and the J gene end by 12 bases; junction bases not matched to a gene: 8. This CDR3 has 13 residues. The germline gives CDR1 SGHNT, CDR2 YENEEA. The CDR3 DNA reads TGTGCCAGCAGCTTAGATCAACGGGACAGAGTGTACTTC. This encodes CASSLDQRDRVYF.